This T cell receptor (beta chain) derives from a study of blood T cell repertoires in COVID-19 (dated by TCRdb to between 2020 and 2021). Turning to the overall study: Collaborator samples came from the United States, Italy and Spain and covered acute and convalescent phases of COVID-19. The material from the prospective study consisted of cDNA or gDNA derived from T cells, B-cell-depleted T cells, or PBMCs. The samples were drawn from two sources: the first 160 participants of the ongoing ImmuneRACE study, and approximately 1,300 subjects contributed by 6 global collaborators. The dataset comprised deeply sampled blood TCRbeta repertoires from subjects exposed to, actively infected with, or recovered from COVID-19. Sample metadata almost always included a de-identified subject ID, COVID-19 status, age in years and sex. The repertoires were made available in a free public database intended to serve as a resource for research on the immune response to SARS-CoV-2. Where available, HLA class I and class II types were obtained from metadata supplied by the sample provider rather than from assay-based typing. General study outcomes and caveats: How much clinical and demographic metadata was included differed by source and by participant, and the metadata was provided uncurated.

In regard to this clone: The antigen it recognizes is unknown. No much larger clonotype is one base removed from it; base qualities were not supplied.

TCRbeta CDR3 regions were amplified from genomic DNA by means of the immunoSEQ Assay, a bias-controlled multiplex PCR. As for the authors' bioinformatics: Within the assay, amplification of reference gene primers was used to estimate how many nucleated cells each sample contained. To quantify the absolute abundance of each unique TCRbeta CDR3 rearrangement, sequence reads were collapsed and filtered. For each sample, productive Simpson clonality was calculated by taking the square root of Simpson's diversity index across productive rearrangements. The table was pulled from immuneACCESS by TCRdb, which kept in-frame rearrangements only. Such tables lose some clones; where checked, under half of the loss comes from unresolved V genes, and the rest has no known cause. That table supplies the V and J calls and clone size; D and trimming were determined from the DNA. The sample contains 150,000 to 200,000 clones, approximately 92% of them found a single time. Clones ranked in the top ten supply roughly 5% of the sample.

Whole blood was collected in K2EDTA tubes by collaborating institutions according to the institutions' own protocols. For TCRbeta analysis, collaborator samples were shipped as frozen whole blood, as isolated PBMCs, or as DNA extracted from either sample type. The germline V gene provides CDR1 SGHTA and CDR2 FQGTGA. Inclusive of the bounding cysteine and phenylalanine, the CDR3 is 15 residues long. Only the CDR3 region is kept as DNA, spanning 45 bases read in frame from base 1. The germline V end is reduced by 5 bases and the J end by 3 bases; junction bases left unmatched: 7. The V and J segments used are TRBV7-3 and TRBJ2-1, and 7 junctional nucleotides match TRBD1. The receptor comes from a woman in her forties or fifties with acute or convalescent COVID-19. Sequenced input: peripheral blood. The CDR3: CASSPSRDSYNEQFF. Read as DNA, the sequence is TGTGCCAGCAGCCCCTCCCGGGACAGCTACAATGAGCAGTTCTTC. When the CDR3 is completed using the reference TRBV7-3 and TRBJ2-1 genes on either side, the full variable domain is GAGVSQTPSNKVTEKGKYVELRCDPISGHTALYWYRQSLGQGPEFLIYFQGTGAADDSGLPNDRFFAVRPEGSVSTLKIQRTERGDSAVYLCASSPSRDSYNEQFFGPGTRLTVL.